Sequencing of this T cell receptor beta chain was carried out in a study of PD-L1 blockade in urothelial cancer. About the study: Males with bladder-origin urothelial cancer made up about 90% of the roughly 29 patients. Chemotherapy regimens numbering 0 to 3 had been given to patients. Across tumor samples, the median number of T cells reached approximately 1,500.

Germline V gene data show CDR1 as GTSNPN and CDR2 as SVGIG (reference sequence). Trimming shortened V by 0 bases and J by 3 bases, and 12 bases separated the two germline ends. This CDR3 has 15 residues. Profiling relied on immunoSEQ multiplex PCR, and the TCRdb table lists in-frame clones only, not all of them. The repertoire holds 35,000 or so clones, just over 35% seen once, with about 8.9% in the top ten. The receptor was isolated from a man in his 60s with urothelial cancer. V usage is TRBV30 and J usage is TRBJ2-4, with D perhaps TRBD1 (6 bases). Sequencing used tumor tissue, obtained before atezolizumab (anti-PD-L1) treatment. This CDR3 reads CAWSVGGLVKNIQYF. The CDR3, as DNA: TGTGCCTGGAGTGTAGGGGGTTTGGTCAAAAACATTCAGTACTTC.